What follows are 32 T cell receptor beta chains derived from one specimen sequenced in a study of shared clonotypes between healthy human individuals. TCRdb keeps only in-frame clones here, not all; method: immunoSEQ multiplex PCR. This table holds millions of clones, roughly 91% found once. Naive CD8 cells lacked CD45RO and underwent positive selection for CCR7, leaving out terminally differentiated effector memory CD45RA+ cells. The source material was naive CD8+ T cells from PBMCs. These receptors all come from a man between 18 and 35 years old in good health. Some clones in this sample may be carry-over from other donors' samples.

CDR3 nucleotides: TGTGCCAGCAGCCCCAGCGAGCCTGATCAAGAGACCCAGTACTTC. Protein product: CASSPSEPDQETQYF. This sequence joins TRBV7-9 and TRBJ2-5; no reliable D call. The V end lost 5 bases, the J end lost 2 bases, and 15 bases lay between the germline ends. The germline CDR1 and CDR2 sequences are SEHNR and FQNEAQ (reference sequence). The CDR3 runs to 15 residues.

V and J are TRBV23-1 and TRBJ2-2; D call uncertain. TRBV23-1 is treated as an ORF (open reading frame) with a function not yet certain. The CDR3 is 15 amino acids. Deletions cut 2 bases from V and 4 bases from J, with 11 bases between. The CDR3 nucleotides are TGCGCCAGCAGTCAAAAAGCGTCTTCCACCGGGGAGCTGTTTTTT. Its translation is CASSQKASSTGELFF.

The V gene is TRBV27, the J gene TRBJ2-1, with a weak D call TRBD1 (6 bases). The germline V gene encodes CDR1 MNHEY and CDR2 SMNVEV (reference sequence). V dropped 2 bases and J dropped 1 base, with 18 bases sitting between them. The CDR3 covers 18 residues. In DNA, the CDR3 is TGTGCCAGCAGTTTACTCCAACCCGAGGGGGTTTCCTACAATGAGCAGTTCTTC. It specifies CASSLLQPEGVSYNEQFF.

The chain employs TRBV27 and TRBJ1-5; no definite D call. V gave up 5 bases and J gave up 3 bases, with 11 bases separating them. The CDR3 length is 14 residues. From germline, CDR1 is MNHEY and CDR2 SMNVEV (reference sequence). The CDR3 coding sequence is TGTGCCAGCAGTCCCCTTGAGTACAATCAGCCCCAGCATTTT. Its translation is CASSPLEYNQPQHF.

The chain links TRBV7-9 to TRBJ2-2; 11 bases fit TRBD2. Germline CDR1 is SEHNR and CDR2 is FQNEAQ (reference sequence). The CDR3 covers 17 residues. V trimming: 5 bases; J trimming: 1 base; junction bases outside the gene matches: 6. The CDR3: CASSPGLADQNTGELFF. As DNA, the CDR3 is TGTGCCAGCAGCCCGGGACTAGCGGACCAGAACACCGGGGAGCTGTTTTTT.

CDR3: CASSDGGFPGELFF. In DNA form, the CDR3 reads TGTGCCAGCAGTGATGGGGGCTTTCCCGGGGAGCTGTTTTTT. V is TRBV2 and J is TRBJ2-2, with TRBD1 as a possible D gene (6 bases). The CDR3 runs 14 residues. Germline V gene lookup returns CDR1 SNHLY and CDR2 FYNNEI. Trimming cost V 3 bases and J 6 bases, with 11 bases left between them.

The chain combines TRBV28 with TRBJ1-2, with D maybe TRBD1 (5 bases). Germline assignment: CDR1 MDHEN and CDR2 SYDVKM. The CDR3 is 14 amino acids. Between the trimmed V and J ends, which lost 5 bases and 1 base, there was a span of 11 bases. DNA of the CDR3: TGTGCCAGCAGTCCCGTGGGACTTAACTATGGCTACACCTTC. Translating gives CASSPVGLNYGYTF.

The chain recombines TRBV18 with TRBJ1-2; TRBD1 matches 7 bases. V lost 0 bases to trimming and J lost 7 bases; unmatched junction nucleotides: 14. CDR1 and CDR2 (germline): KGHSH, LQKENI. There are 17 residues in the CDR3. The DNA for the CDR3 is TGTGCCAGCTCACCACCGGTTACAGGGGAGGGTCTCCGTGGCTACACCTTC. Its protein is CASSPPVTGEGLRGYTF. The variable domain in full, with the rest retrieved from reference TRBV18 and TRBJ1-2, is NAGVMQNPRHLVRRRGQEARLRCSPMKGHSHVYWYRQLPEEGLKFMVYLQKENIIDESGMPKERFSAEFPKEGPSILRIQQVVRGDSAAYFCASSPPVTGEGLRGYTFGSGTRLTVV.

The rearrangement uses TRBV29-1 and TRBJ2-1; D perhaps matches TRBD2 (5 bases). V shed 5 bases and J shed 0 bases, with 23 bases lying between them. Germline CDR1 and CDR2: SQVTM and ANQGSEA. The CDR3 has 18 residues. The CDR3 loop is CSVRRRADGRSSYNEQFF. For the CDR3, the DNA is TGCAGCGTTCGTCGTCGAGCGGACGGTAGAAGCTCCTACAATGAGCAGTTCTTC.

The CDR3 sequence: CASSQYRGGDTQYF. The CDR3 bases are TGCGCCAGCAGCCAGTACAGGGGAGGGGATACGCAGTATTTT. The gene calls are TRBV4-3 and TRBJ2-3; D tentatively fits TRBD1 or TRBD2 (7 bases each). The V end lost 3 bases, the J end lost 6 bases, and 13 bases lay between the germline ends. Germline V CDR1 and CDR2: LGHNA, YSLEER. There are 14 residues in the CDR3.

The chain uses TRBV7-9 and TRBJ2-7; TRBD2 matches at 8 bases. With V trimmed by 5 bases and J by 4 bases, 10 bases remained unmatched. There are 15 residues in the CDR3. The V gene's germline CDR1 is SEHNR and CDR2 FQNEAQ (reference sequence). CDR3 in DNA: TGTGCCAGCAGCCCCCGGGAGCGGGAGCGATACGAGCAGTACTTC. This encodes CASSPRERERYEQYF. Filled out from reference TRBV7-9 and TRBJ2-7, the complete variable domain reads DTGVSQNPRHKITKRGQNVTFRCDPISEHNRLYWYRQTLGQGPEFLTYFQNEAQLEKSRLLSDRFSAERPKGSFSTLEIQRTEQGDSAMYLCASSPRERERYEQYFGPGTRLTVT.

This chain connects TRBV7-3 to TRBJ2-7, with 8 nucleotides matching TRBD1. J was trimmed by 3 bases and V by 2 bases; bases with no gene match: 6. Per the germline V gene, CDR1 is SGHTA and CDR2 is FQGTGA. CDR3 length: 15 amino acids. CDR3 residues: CASSLGQGGIYEQYF. CDR3 in DNA: TGTGCCAGCAGCTTAGGACAGGGAGGCATCTACGAGCAGTACTTC.

The rearrangement joins TRBV5-1 to TRBJ1-4; maybe TRBD1 (6 bases). Germline-derived CDR1 and CDR2 are SGHRS and YFSETQ. Trimming took off 4 bases at V and 7 bases at J, with 17 bases between the two ends. The CDR3 loop spans 15 amino acids. Here the CDR3 reads CASSDTGNSGEKLFF. In nucleotides, the CDR3 is TGCGCCAGCAGCGATACAGGGAATAGTGGTGAAAAACTGTTTTTT.

The chain is built from TRBV7-6 and TRBJ2-1; 10 bases match TRBD2. The J segment lost 0 bases and the V segment lost 1 base, leaving 6 bases of the junction unmatched. This CDR3 spans 18 amino acids. Germline V gene data show CDR1 as SGHVS and CDR2 as FNYEAQ. CDR3 bases: TGTGCCAGCAGCTTAGGGGCAGGGACTAGCGCCTCCTACAATGAGCAGTTCTTC. This encodes CASSLGAGTSASYNEQFF.

On this clone itself: The sample has other DNA sequences that encode this CDR3 too. This rearrangement joins TRBV9 to TRBJ1-1; D possibly corresponds to TRBD1 (6 bases). The CDR3 consists of 13 residues. CDR1 and CDR2 from the germline V gene are SGDLS and YYNGEE. Deletions cut 3 bases from V and 2 bases from J, with 8 bases between. The CDR3 DNA follows: TGTGCCAGCAGCGAAGGGGGTAACACTGAAGCTTTCTTT. Translating it yields CASSEGGNTEAFF.

J is TRBJ2-7 and V is TRBV21-1; the D call in the table, TRBD2, was not verified against the DNA. TRBV21-1 is labeled a pseudogene. The CDR3 length is 12 residues. The CDR3 coding sequence is TGTGCCAGCAGCAACCCCGGTTGGGAGCAGTACTTC. Its translation: CASSNPGWEQYF.

This clone was seen a few times. The chain has TRBV11-2 and TRBJ2-7; D call uncertain. Trimming stripped 1 base from V and 3 bases from J, with 13 bases between. The CDR3 is made up of 15 amino acids. Germline CDR1 and CDR2: SGHAT and FQNNGV. The CDR3 DNA is TGTGCCAGCAGCTTAGTTACAGTAACGGGCTACGAGCAGTACTTC. As protein: CASSLVTVTGYEQYF.

The chain recombines TRBV28 with TRBJ2-7; tentative D call: TRBD1 (6 bases). Trimming removed 3 bases from V and 4 bases from J, with 13 bases in between. This CDR3 region has 14 residues. CDR1 is MDHEN and CDR2 is SYDVKM in the germline V gene. CDR3 nucleotide sequence: TGTGCCAGCAGTTTCTACAGGGACGGTTACGAGCAGTACTTC. This encodes CASSFYRDGYEQYF.

The V gene is TRBV7-9, the J gene TRBJ1-2, with a possible D match to TRBD1 (6 bases). Trimming removed 1 base from V and 7 bases from J, with 13 bases in between. This CDR3 has 14 residues. From germline, CDR1 is SEHNR and CDR2 FQNEAQ (reference sequence). The CDR3 sequence: CASSLGAGASGYTF. CDR3 bases: TGTGCCAGCAGCTTAGGAGCAGGGGCCTCTGGCTACACCTTC.

The V call is TRBV4-1, the J call TRBJ2-1; D gene uncertain. Between the trimmed V and J ends, which lost 1 base and 0 bases, there was a span of 13 bases. The CDR3 contains 17 residues. CDR1 and CDR2 from the germline V gene are MGHRA and YSYEKL. The CDR3 bases are TGCGCCAGCAGCCAAGTTTTCAGCCTGAGCTCCTACAATGAGCAGTTCTTC. Its translation: CASSQVFSLSSYNEQFF.

The rearrangement joins TRBV5-1 to TRBJ2-5; D gene ambiguous. The CDR3 sequence is 15 residues long. Germline CDR1 reads SGHRS; CDR2 reads YFSETQ. Deletions cut 0 bases from V and 4 bases from J, with 13 bases between. The chain's CDR3 is CASSLGPWLTETQYF. In nucleotides, the CDR3 is TGCGCCAGCAGCTTGGGTCCCTGGCTGACAGAGACCCAGTACTTC.

V usage is TRBV27 and J usage is TRBJ2-1; tentatively, D is TRBD1 (6 bases). CDR3 length equals 13 residues. Germline lookup yields CDR1 MNHEY and CDR2 SMNVEV (reference sequence). Between the trimmed V and J ends, which lost 6 bases and 15 bases, there was a span of 21 bases. CDR3 region: CASRARGTPTGFF. CDR3 sequence (DNA): TGTGCCAGCAGGGCAAGGGGGACACCGACGGGGTTCTTC.

About this clone: The same CDR3 is also encoded by other DNA sequences in this sample. The chain uses TRBV27 and TRBJ2-6, with D perhaps TRBD2 (6 bases). This CDR3 has 16 amino acids. Trimming left V 5 bases short and J 1 base short, with 12 bases between. Per germline, CDR1 MNHEY and CDR2 SMNVEV (reference sequence). The CDR3 DNA sequence: TGTGCCAGCAGTCTTTCGGCGGGGTCTGGGGCCAACGTCCTGACTTTC. Amino acid sequence: CASSLSAGSGANVLTF.

The CDR3 nucleotides read TGTGCCAGCAGCAAAACTAGCGGGAGGGCCAATGAGCAGTTCTTC. Protein product: CASSKTSGRANEQFF. The V call is TRBV27, the J call TRBJ2-1, with 13 bases aligning to TRBD2. The germline V gene encodes CDR1 MNHEY and CDR2 SMNVEV (reference sequence). Trimming cost V 6 bases and J 6 bases; bases outside gene matches: 5. The CDR3 extends over 15 amino acids.

On this clone: This sample also contains other DNA sequences that code for the same CDR3. The chain couples TRBV13 to TRBJ2-7; D gene ambiguous. The CDR3 consists of 13 residues. V gave up 1 base and J gave up 0 bases, with 4 bases separating them. Germline values: CDR1 PRHDT, CDR2 FYEKMQ (reference sequence). This CDR3 reads CASSLASSYEQYF. CDR3 in DNA: TGTGCCAGCAGCTTAGCTAGCTCCTACGAGCAGTACTTC.

The chain recombines TRBV5-1 with TRBJ2-2; weak D call: TRBD2 (5 bases). The V and J ends lost 1 base and 4 bases respectively, with 17 bases between them. The CDR3 covers 17 residues. CDR1 is SGHRS and CDR2 is YFSETQ in the germline V gene. The CDR3 region has the DNA TGCGCCAGCAGCTTGTGGAGTGCTAGCTCCCCCACCGGGGAGCTGTTTTTT. Translated, it gives CASSLWSASSPTGELFF.

The chain links TRBV5-6 to TRBJ2-2; D is unresolved. This CDR3 is 15 amino acids long. V gave up 6 bases and J gave up 5 bases, with 17 bases separating them. The germline gives CDR1 SGHDT, CDR2 YYEEEE. CDR3 in DNA: TGTGCCAGCAACTTACGGAGAGGCATGACCGGGGAGCTGTTTTTT. Translation: CASNLRRGMTGELFF. Variable domain in full (rest from reference TRBV5-6 and TRBJ2-2): DAGVTQSPTHLIKTRGQQVTLRCSPKSGHDTVSWYQQALGQGPQFIFQYYEEEERQRGNFPDRFSGHQFPNYSSELNVNALLLGDSALYLCASNLRRGMTGELFFGEGSRLTVL.

The genes are TRBV9 and TRBJ1-2; 10 bases match TRBD1. This CDR3 comprises 18 residues. Germline V gene data show CDR1 as SGDLS and CDR2 as YYNGEE. Trimming removed 0 bases from V and 1 base from J; junction bases left unmatched: 9. In DNA form, the CDR3 reads TGTGCCAGCAGCGTAGCTCGGGACAGGGGATCGATTAACTATGGCTACACCTTC. Protein sequence: CASSVARDRGSINYGYTF.

V and J are TRBV28 and TRBJ2-7, with a possible D match to TRBD2 (7 bases). Germline-derived CDR1 and CDR2 are MDHEN and SYDVKM. CDR3 length: 14 amino acids. The germline V and J ends were trimmed by 6 bases and 5 bases, with 17 bases remaining between them. This CDR3 reads CASSRDGGGHEQYF. The CDR3 region has the DNA TGTGCCAGCAGCCGAGATGGGGGGGGGCACGAGCAGTACTTC.

This clone was picked up one time. The chain combines TRBV27 with TRBJ2-7, with D possibly TRBD1 on 6 matching bases. There are 13 residues in the CDR3. CDR1 and CDR2 (germline): MNHEY, SMNVEV (reference sequence). With 9 bases removed from V and 6 bases from J, the gap between germline ends came to 18 bases. DNA of the CDR3: TGTGCCAGTCGCAGGGACATAGAGATCGAGCAGTACTTC. This codes for CASRRDIEIEQYF.

The chain recombines TRBV15 with TRBJ1-1, with D unclear. Germline values: CDR1 LNHNV, CDR2 YYDKDF (reference sequence). The CDR3 has 13 amino acids. Trimming took off 5 bases at V and 1 base at J, with 8 bases between the two ends. The CDR3 DNA reads TGTGCCACCAGCGAGGCGGGGAACACTGAAGCTTTCTTT. The encoded protein is CATSEAGNTEAFF.

CDR3 nucleotides: TGTGCCAGCAGATCGGGGAACCAAGAGACCCAGTACTTC. Protein sequence: CASRSGNQETQYF. The rearrangement uses TRBV27 and TRBJ2-5, with D perhaps matching TRBD2 (5 bases). The CDR3 is 13 residues long. Trimming stripped 6 bases from V and 0 bases from J, with 8 bases between. Germline V gene sequence: CDR1 MNHEY, CDR2 SMNVEV (reference sequence).